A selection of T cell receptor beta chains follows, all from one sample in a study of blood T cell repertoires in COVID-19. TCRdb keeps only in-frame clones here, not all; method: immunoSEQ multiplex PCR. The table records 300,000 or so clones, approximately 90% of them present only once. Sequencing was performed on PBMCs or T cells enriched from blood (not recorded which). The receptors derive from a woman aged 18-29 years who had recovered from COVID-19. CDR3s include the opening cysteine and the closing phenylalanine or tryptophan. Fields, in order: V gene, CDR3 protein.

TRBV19	CASSFYFGSNTEAFF
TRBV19	CASSLGQGHLNTEAFF
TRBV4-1	CASSLSGSTDTQYF
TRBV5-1	CASSFSAGGDYEQYF
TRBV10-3	CAISEVEETQYF
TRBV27	CASSLRPLLPGFYGYTF
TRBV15	CATSRDLGTSFDEQFF
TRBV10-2	CASGEGGNSPLHF
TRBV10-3	CAISEGLYGYTF
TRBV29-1	CSVEDQGLTALGEPSAEAFF
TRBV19	CASRQGAGETQYF
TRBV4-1	CASSQSGRSSGNTIYF
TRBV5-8	CASSNRVGGANVLTF